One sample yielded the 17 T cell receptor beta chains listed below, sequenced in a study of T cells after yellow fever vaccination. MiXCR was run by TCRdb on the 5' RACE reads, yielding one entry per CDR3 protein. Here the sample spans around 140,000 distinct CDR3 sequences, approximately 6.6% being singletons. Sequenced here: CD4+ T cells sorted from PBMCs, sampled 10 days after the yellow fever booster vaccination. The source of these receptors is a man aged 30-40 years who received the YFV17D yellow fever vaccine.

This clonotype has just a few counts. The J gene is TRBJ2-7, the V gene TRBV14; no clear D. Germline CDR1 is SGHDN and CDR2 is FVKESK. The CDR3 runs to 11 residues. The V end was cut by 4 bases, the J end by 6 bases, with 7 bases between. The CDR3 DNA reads TGTGCCAGCAGCCGGTACCGCGAGCAGTACTTC. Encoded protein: CASSRYREQYF.

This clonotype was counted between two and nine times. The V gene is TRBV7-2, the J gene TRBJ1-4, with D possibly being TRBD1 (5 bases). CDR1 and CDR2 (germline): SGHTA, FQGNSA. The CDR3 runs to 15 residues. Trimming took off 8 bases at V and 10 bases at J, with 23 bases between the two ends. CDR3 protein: CASGPVGARGTKLFF. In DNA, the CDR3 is TGTGCCAGCGGCCCGGTGGGAGCGCGGGGGACAAAACTGTTTTTT.

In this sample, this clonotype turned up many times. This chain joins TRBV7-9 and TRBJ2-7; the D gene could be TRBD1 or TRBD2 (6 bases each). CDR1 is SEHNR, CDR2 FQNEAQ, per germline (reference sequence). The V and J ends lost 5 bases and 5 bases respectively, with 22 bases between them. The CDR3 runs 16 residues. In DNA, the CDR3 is TGTGCCAGCAGCATCCCGGGGGCCATAGGAGGGAACGAGCAGTACTTC. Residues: CASSIPGAIGGNEQYF.

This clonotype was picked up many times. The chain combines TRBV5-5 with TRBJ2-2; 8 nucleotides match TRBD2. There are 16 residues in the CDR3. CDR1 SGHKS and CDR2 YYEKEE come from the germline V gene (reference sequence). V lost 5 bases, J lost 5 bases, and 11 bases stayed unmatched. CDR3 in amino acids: CASSLVAGWRTGELFF. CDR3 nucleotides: TGTGCCAGCAGTCTTGTAGCGGGGTGGAGGACCGGGGAGCTGTTTTTT.

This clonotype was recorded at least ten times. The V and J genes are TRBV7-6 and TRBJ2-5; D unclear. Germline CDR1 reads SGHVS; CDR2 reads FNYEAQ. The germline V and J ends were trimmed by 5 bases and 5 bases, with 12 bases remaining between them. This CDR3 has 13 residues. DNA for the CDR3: TGTGCCAGCAGCATTGGTAGGCGGGAGACCCAGTACTTC. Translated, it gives CASSIGRRETQYF.

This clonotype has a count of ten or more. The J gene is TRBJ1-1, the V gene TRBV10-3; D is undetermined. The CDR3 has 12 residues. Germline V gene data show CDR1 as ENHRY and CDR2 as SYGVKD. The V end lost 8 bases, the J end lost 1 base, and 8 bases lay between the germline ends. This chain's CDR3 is CAISPGNTEAFF. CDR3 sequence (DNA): TGTGCCATCTCCCCAGGGAACACTGAAGCTTTCTTT.

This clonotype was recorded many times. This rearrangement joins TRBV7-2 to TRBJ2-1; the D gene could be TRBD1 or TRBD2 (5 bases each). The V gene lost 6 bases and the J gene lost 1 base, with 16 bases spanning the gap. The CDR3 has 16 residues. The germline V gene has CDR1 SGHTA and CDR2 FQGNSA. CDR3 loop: CASSYNRDLSYNEQFF. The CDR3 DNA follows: TGTGCCAGCAGTTACAACCGGGACCTGTCCTACAATGAGCAGTTCTTC.

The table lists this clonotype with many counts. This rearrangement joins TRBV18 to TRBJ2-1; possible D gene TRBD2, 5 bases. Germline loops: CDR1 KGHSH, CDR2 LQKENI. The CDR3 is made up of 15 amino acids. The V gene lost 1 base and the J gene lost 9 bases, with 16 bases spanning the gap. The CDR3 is CASSPREAESGEQFF. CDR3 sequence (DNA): TGTGCCAGCTCACCACGGGAAGCGGAGTCGGGTGAGCAGTTCTTC.

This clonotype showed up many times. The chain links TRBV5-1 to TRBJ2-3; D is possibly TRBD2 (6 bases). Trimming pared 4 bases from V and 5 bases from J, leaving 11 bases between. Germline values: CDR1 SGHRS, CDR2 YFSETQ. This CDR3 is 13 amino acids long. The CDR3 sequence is CASSTGVRDTQYF. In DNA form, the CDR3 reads TGCGCCAGCAGCACGGGGGTTCGAGATACGCAGTATTTT.

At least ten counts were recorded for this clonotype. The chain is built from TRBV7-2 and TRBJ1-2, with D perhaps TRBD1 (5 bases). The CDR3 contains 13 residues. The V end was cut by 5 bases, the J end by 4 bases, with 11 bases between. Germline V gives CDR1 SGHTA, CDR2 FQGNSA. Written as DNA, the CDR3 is TGTGCCAGCAGCCCAGGGTTGGGCTATGGCTACACCTTC. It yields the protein CASSPGLGYGYTF.

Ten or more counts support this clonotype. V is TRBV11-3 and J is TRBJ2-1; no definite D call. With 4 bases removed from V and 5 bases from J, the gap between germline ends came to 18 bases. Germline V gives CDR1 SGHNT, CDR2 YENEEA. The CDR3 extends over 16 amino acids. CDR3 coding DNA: TGTGCCAGCAGCTACACCCGATTAAGCGAGAACAATGAGCAGTTCTTC. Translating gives CASSYTRLSENNEQFF.

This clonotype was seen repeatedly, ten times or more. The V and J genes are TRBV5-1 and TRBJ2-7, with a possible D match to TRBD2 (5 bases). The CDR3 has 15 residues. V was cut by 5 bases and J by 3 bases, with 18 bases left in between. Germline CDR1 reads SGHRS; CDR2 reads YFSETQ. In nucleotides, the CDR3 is TGCGCCAGCAGTCCCGGCGGGCTTGACGGCTACGAGCAGTACTTC. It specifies CASSPGGLDGYEQYF.

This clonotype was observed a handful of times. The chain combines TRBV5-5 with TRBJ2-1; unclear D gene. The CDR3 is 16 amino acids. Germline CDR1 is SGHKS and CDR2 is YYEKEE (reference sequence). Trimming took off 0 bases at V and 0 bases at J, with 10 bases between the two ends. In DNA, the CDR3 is TGTGCCAGCAGCTTGGGTTGGGCTAGCTCCTACAATGAGCAGTTCTTC. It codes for CASSLGWASSYNEQFF.

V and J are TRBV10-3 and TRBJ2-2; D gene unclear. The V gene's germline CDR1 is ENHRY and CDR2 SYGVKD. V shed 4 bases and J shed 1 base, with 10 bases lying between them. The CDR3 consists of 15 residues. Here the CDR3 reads CAISARFQNTGELFF. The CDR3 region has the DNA TGTGCCATCAGTGCGAGGTTTCAGAACACCGGGGAGCTGTTTTTT.

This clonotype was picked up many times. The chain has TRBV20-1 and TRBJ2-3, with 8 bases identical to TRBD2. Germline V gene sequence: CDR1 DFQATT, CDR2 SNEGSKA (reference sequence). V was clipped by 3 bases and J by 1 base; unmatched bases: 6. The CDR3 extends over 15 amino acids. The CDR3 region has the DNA TGCAGTGCTAGTTTAACTAGCGGCGGCACAGATACGCAGTATTTT. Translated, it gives CSASLTSGGTDTQYF.

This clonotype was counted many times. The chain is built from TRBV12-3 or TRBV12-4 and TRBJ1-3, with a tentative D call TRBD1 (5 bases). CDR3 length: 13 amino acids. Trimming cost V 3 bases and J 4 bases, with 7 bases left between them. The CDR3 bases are TGTGCCAGCAGTTTCGGGGCGGGAAACACCATATATTTT. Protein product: CASSFGAGNTIYF.

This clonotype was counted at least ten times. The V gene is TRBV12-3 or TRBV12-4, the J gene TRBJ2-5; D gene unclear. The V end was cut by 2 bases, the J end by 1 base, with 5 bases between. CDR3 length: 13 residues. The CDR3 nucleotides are TGTGCCAGCAGTTTAAACACCCAAGAGACCCAGTACTTC. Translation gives CASSLNTQETQYF.